Listed below are T cell receptor beta chains from one sample, sequenced in a study of OX40 agonist ivuxolimab in advanced cancers. Clones were read by immunoSEQ multiplex PCR, and TCRdb kept only the in-frame ones, dropping some. The table has some 57,000 clones, 85% to 90% seen once. The sample here was CD4+ or CD8+ T cells sorted from blood, taken in a trial of the OX40 agonist ivuxolimab. The receptors shown here come from an adult with an advanced solid tumor such as melanoma, head and neck, liver or kidney cancer. Each CDR3 is given with its conserved first and last residue. D genes are given only for firm matches. Expanded clones are given a class, and other clones once, few, many or no size at all.

TGTGCCAGTGAGCGTGGGGGATACTATGGCTACACCTTC | CASERGGYYGYTF | TRBJ1-2 | few | . | TRBV19
TGTGCCAGCAGCCCAGGGACTTTGGCTGGAAACACCATATATTTT | CASSPGTLAGNTIYF | TRBJ1-3 | . | . | TRBV16
TGTGCCAGCAGTTTAAGGTTTAGGGAGGACCGCTACGAGCAGTACTTC | CASSLRFREDRYEQYF | TRBJ2-7 | . | . | TRBV28
TGTGCCAGCAGCAAGGACAAAGATACGCAGTATTTT | CASSKDKDTQYF | TRBJ2-3 | . | . | TRBV2
TGTGCCAGCAGCCGCGATCGGGGCAACTATGGCTACACCTTC | CASSRDRGNYGYTF | TRBJ1-2 | . | . | TRBV6-5
TGTGCCAGCAGCCTAAGTAAGGGGAGGGACAATCAGCCCCAGCATTTT | CASSLSKGRDNQPQHF | TRBJ1-5 | . | . | TRBV28
TGTGCCAGTAGTGCCACAGGGGGAGTACGGGGGGCTGAAGCTTTCTTT | CASSATGGVRGAEAFF | TRBJ1-1 | . | TRBD1 | TRBV19
TGCGCCAGCAGCCATGTCGACTTGGTGGCCTACAATGAGCAGTTCTTC | CASSHVDLVAYNEQFF | TRBJ2-1 | . | . | TRBV4-1
TGTGCCAGCAGCCGACAGGGAATGACAAACTATGGCTACACCTTC | CASSRQGMTNYGYTF | TRBJ1-2 | . | TRBD1 | TRBV7-8
TGTGCCAGCTCACCACCAAGCGGGAGCTATGGCTCCAATGAGCAGTTCTTC | CASSPPSGSYGSNEQFF | TRBJ2-1 | once | TRBD2 | TRBV18
TGTGCCAGCAGCAGACAGGGAGATTCCTCCTACGAGCAGTACTTC | CASSRQGDSSYEQYF | TRBJ2-7 | medium-sized | TRBD1 | TRBV9
TGTGCCAGCTCAGCCCGGGACGGGGGGATTGGGGAGCAGTACTTC | CASSARDGGIGEQYF | TRBJ2-7 | . | TRBD2 | TRBV18
TGTGCCAGCAGCAAAGCTGAAGGGCAGGGGAACACTGAAGCTTTCTTT | CASSKAEGQGNTEAFF | TRBJ1-1 | few | . | TRBV21-1
TGTGCCTGGAGTAATAGTGCCCTCTCTGGGGCCAACGTCCTGACTTTC | CAWSNSALSGANVLTF | TRBJ2-6 | . | . | TRBV30
TGCGCCAGCAGAATCCTGGGGGGCCGTGGCACCGGGGAGCTGTTTTTT | CASRILGGRGTGELFF | TRBJ2-2 | . | . | TRBV5-1
TGTGCCAGCAGCCAAGGTCTGACTAGCGGGGGGAATACGCAGTATTTT | CASSQGLTSGGNTQYF | TRBJ2-3 | . | TRBD2 | TRBV4-2
TGTGCCAGCACAGGGGCGACCTTCTCTGGAAACACCATATATTTT | CASTGATFSGNTIYF | TRBJ1-3 | few | . | TRBV28
TGTGCCAGCAGCTTATTGTCAGGAGGAACTGAAGCTTTCTTT | CASSLLSGGTEAFF | TRBJ1-1 | . | . | TRBV7-9
TGTGCCAGCAGTGACAACGCCGTAGGTGGCTACACCTTC | CASSDNAVGGYTF | TRBJ1-2 | . | . | TRBV6-4
TGTGCCAGCAGCCCACTTGACAGGGGGTCCGGCTACACCTTC | CASSPLDRGSGYTF | TRBJ1-2 | . | TRBD1 | TRBV11-2